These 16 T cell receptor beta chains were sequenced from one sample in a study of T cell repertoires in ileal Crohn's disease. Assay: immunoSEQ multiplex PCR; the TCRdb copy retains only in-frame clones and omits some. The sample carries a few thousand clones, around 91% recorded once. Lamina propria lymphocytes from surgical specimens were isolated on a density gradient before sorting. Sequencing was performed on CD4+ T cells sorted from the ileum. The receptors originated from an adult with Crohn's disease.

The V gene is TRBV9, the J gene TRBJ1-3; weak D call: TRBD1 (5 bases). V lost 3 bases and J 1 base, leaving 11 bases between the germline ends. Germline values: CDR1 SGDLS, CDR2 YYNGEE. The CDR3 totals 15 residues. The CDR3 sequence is CASSADSTSGNTIYF. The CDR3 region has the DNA TGTGCCAGCAGCGCCGACAGTACGTCTGGAAACACCATATATTTT.

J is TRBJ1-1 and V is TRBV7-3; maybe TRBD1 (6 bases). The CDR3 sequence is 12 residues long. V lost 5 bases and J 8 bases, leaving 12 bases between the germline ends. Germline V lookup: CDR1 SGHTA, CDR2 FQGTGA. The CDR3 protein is CASSRGQGEAFF. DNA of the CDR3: TGTGCCAGCAGCCGCGGGCAGGGGGAAGCTTTCTTT.

CDR3: CASSPSAYSYNEQFF. The DNA for the CDR3 is TGTGCCAGCAGCCCATCCGCGTACAGTTACAATGAGCAGTTCTTC. V is TRBV7-3 and J is TRBJ2-1; unclear D gene. The length of the CDR3 is 15 residues. Germline V CDR1 and CDR2: SGHTA, FQGTGA. V was cut by 5 bases and J by 4 bases, with 15 bases left in between.

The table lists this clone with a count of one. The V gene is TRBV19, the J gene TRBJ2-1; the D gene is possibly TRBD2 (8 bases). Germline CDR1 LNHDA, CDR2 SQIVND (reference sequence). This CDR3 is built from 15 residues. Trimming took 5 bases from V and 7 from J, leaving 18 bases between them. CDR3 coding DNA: TGTGCCAGTAGTGGCAGGGACAGCGGGGGAAATGAGCAGTTCTTC. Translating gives CASSGRDSGGNEQFF.

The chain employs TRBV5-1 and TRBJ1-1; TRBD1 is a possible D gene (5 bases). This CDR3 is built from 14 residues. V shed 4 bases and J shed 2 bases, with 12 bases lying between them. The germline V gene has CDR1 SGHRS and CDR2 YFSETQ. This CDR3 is CASSVNQGNTEAFF. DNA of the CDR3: TGCGCCAGCAGCGTAAACCAGGGAAACACTGAAGCTTTCTTT.

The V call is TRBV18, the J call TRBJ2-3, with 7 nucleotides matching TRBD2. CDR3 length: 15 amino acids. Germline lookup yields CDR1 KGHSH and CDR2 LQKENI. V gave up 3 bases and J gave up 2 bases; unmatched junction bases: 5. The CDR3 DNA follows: TGTGCCAGCTCACCCCCGACTAGCTCCACAGATACGCAGTATTTT. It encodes CASSPPTSSTDTQYF. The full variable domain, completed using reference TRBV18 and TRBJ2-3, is NAGVMQNPRHLVRRRGQEARLRCSPMKGHSHVYWYRQLPEEGLKFMVYLQKENIIDESGMPKERFSAEFPKEGPSILRIQQVVRGDSAAYFCASSPPTSSTDTQYFGPGTRLTVL.

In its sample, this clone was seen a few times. The CDR3 coding sequence is TGTGCCAGCAGCCAAACCAGGGGGCAAAGGAACTATGGCTACACCTTC. Encoded protein: CASSQTRGQRNYGYTF. The V and J genes are TRBV7-8 and TRBJ1-2; 8 positions match TRBD1. Germline V gene sequence: CDR1 SGHVS, CDR2 FQNEAQ. The CDR3 has 16 amino acids. Trimming removed 5 bases from V and 2 bases from J; junction bases left unmatched: 10.

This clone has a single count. The CDR3 reads CASSFGQGSYNEQFF. The CDR3 DNA follows: TGTGCCAGCAGCTTTGGGCAGGGCTCCTACAATGAGCAGTTCTTC. The rearrangement links TRBV5-8 to TRBJ2-1; perhaps TRBD1 as D (5 bases). The CDR3 covers 15 residues. Germline V gives CDR1 SGHTS, CDR2 YDEGEE. V was shortened by 2 bases and J by 0 bases, with 9 bases between the two germline ends.

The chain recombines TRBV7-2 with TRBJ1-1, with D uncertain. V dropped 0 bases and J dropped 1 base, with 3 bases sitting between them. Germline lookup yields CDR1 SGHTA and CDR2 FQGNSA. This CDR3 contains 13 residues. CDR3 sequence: CASSLAANTEAFF. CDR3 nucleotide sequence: TGTGCCAGCAGCTTAGCGGCGAACACTGAAGCTTTCTTT.

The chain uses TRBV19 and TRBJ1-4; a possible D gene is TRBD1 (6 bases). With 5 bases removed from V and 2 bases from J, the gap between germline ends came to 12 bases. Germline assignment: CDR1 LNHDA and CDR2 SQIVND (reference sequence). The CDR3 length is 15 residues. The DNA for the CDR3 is TGTGCCAGTAGTTTCCGACAGGCGACTAATGAAAAACTGTTTTTT. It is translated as CASSFRQATNEKLFF.

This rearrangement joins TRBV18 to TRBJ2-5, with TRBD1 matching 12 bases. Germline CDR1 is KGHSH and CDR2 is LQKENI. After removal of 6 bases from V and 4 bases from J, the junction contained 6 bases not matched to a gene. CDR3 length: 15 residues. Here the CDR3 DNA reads TGTGCCAGCTCGAGGGGACAGGGGGCGAGAGAGACCCAGTACTTC. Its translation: CASSRGQGARETQYF.

CDR3 sequence: CASSPGTGYNEQFF. CDR3 nucleotides: TGTGCCAGCAGCCCCGGGACAGGGTACAATGAGCAGTTCTTC. V gene TRBV7-3 combines with J gene TRBJ2-1; 9 nucleotides line up with TRBD1. After removal of 5 bases from V and 4 bases from J, the junction contained 3 bases not matched to a gene. Per germline, CDR1 SGHTA and CDR2 FQGTGA. This CDR3 is built from 14 residues.

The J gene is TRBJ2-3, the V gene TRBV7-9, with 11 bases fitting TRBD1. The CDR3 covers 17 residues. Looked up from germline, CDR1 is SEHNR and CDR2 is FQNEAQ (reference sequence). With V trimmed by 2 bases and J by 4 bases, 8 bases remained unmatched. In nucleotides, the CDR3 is TGTGCCAGCAGCTTAAGGGTTAGGACAGGGGGCTCAGATACGCAGTATTTT. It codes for CASSLRVRTGGSDTQYF.

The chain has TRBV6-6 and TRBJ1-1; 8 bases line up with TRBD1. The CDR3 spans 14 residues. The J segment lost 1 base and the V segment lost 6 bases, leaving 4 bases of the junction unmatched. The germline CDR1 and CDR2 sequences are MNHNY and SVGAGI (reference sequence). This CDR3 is CASRKGQGNTEAFF. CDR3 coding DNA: TGTGCCAGCAGAAAAGGACAGGGGAACACTGAAGCTTTCTTT.

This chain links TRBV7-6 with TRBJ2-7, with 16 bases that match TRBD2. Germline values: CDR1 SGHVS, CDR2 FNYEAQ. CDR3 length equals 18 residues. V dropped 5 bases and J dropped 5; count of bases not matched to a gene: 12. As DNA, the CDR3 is TGTGCCAGCAGCCTCTCTTCGGGACTAGCGGGAGGGCGCGACGAGCAGTACTTC. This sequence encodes CASSLSSGLAGGRDEQYF. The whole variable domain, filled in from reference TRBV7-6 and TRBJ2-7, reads GAGVSQSPRYKVTKRGQDVALRCDPISGHVSLYWYRQALGQGPEFLTYFNYEAQQDKSGLPNDRFSAERPEGSISTLTIQRTEQRDSAMYRCASSLSSGLAGGRDEQYFGPGTRLTVT.

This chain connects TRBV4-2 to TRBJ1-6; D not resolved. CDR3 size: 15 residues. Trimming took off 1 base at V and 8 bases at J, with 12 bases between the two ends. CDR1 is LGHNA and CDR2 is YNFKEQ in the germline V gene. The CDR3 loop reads CASSQVQATHSPLHF. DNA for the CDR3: TGTGCCAGCAGCCAAGTCCAGGCAACACATTCACCCCTCCACTTT.